The 6 T cell receptor beta chains in this list originate from one sample, sequenced in a study of T-cell reconstitution after alpha-beta-depleted transplantation in children (dated by TCRdb to the mid-2010s). Receptor libraries were prepared by PCR. Sequencing was performed on an Illumina HiSeq 2500. To normalize quantification of the TCRbeta repertoire, the TCR libraries were built with molecular barcoding that relied on unique molecular identifiers. TCRdb's own reprocessing of the public reads used fastp at Q25 and MiXCR and kept productive beta chains. Entries are consolidated by CDR3 protein sequence, retaining the most common genes and DNA. A total of approximately 510,000 distinct CDR3 sequences appear in this sample, around 18% of them only once. The ten largest clones take up 2.5% to 3.5% of the sample. The sample here was PBMCs from the stem cell graft donor, taken from the stem cell graft. The receptors derive from a human donor who donated a stem cell graft to a child with acute lymphoblastic leukemia.

CDR3 nucleotide sequence: TGTGCCAGCAGTCGCCCAGGGAAGTACACTGAAGCTTTCTTT. Amino acids: CASSRPGKYTEAFF. The chain recombines TRBV6-1 with TRBJ1-1; D is possibly TRBD1 (5 bases). The CDR3 is made up of 14 amino acids. Per the germline V gene, CDR1 is MNHNS and CDR2 is SASEGT. V was pared by 5 bases and J by 3 bases, with 13 bases between.

The rearrangement joins TRBV19 to TRBJ2-3; 12 bases fit TRBD2. V lost 5 bases, J lost 4 bases, and 4 bases stayed unmatched. There are 15 residues in the CDR3. Looked up from germline, CDR1 is LNHDA and CDR2 is SQIVND (reference sequence). CDR3 bases: TGTGCCAGTAGTCAACTAGCGGGAGGTCCAGATACGCAGTATTTT. It specifies CASSQLAGGPDTQYF.

The rearrangement joins TRBV4-1 to TRBJ1-1; D call uncertain. The CDR3 is 12 residues long. Germline CDR1 and CDR2: MGHRA and YSYEKL. Trimming cost V 3 bases and J 10 bases, with 12 bases left between them. The CDR3 coding sequence is TGCGCCAGCAGCCAGGCCGACAAGAGAGCTTTCTTT. It yields the protein CASSQADKRAFF.

CDR3 bases: TGCAGTGCTAGAAGTGCTCCCGGGACTAGCGCTTTATACGAGCAGTACTTC. As protein: CSARSAPGTSALYEQYF. The chain employs TRBV20-1 and TRBJ2-7; the match to TRBD2 covers 10 bases. The CDR3 has 17 amino acids. J was trimmed by 4 bases and V by 2 bases; bases with no gene match: 14. Germline V gene lookup returns CDR1 DFQATT and CDR2 SNEGSKA (reference sequence).

The sample holds many counts of this clonotype. This rearrangement joins TRBV7-2 to TRBJ2-4; D is uncertain. CDR1 is SGHTA, CDR2 FQGNSA, per germline. The V end was cut by 2 bases, the J end by 0 bases, with 5 bases between. The CDR3 extends over 14 amino acids. CDR3 in amino acids: CASSLSVAKNIQYF. The CDR3 DNA is TGTGCCAGCAGCTTAAGCGTAGCCAAAAACATTCAGTACTTC.

This clonotype has just a few counts. V usage is TRBV6-5 and J usage is TRBJ2-3; D is perhaps TRBD2 (6 bases). Germline lookup yields CDR1 MNHEY and CDR2 SVGAGI. The V end lost 2 bases, the J end lost 2 bases, and 14 bases lay between the germline ends. This CDR3 spans 16 amino acids. The CDR3 nucleotides are TGTGCCAGCAGTTACGCGTGGCGGGAACCCACAGATACGCAGTATTTT. Protein sequence: CASSYAWREPTDTQYF.